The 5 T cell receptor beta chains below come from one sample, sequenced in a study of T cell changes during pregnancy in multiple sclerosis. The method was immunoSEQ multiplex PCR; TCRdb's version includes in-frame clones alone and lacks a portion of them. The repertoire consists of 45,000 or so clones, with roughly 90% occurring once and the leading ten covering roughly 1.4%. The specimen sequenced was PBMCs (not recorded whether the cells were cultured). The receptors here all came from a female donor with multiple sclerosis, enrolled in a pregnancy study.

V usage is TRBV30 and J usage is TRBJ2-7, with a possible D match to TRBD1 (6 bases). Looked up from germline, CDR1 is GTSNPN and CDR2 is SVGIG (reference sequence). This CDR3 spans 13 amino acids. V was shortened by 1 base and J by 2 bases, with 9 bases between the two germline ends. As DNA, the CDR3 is TGTGCCTGGAGTGCAGGGGTCCCCTACGAGCAGTACTTC. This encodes CAWSAGVPYEQYF.

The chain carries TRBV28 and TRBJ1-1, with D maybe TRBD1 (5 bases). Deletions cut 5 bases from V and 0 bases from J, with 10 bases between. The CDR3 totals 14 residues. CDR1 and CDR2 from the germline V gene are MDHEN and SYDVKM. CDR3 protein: CASSDQGMNTEAFF. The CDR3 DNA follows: TGTGCCAGCAGTGACCAGGGAATGAACACTGAAGCTTTCTTT.

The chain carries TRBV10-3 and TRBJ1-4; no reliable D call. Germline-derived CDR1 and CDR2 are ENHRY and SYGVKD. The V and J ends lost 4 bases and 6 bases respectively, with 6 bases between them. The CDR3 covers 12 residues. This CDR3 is CAISGVDEKLFF. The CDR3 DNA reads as TGTGCCATCAGTGGAGTTGATGAAAAACTGTTTTTT.

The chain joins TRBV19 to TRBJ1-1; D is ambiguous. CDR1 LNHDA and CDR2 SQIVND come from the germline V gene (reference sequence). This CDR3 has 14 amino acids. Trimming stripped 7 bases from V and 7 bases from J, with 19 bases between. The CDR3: CASTYGRAAVEAFF. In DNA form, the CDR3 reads TGTGCCAGTACCTATGGACGGGCGGCAGTTGAAGCTTTCTTT.

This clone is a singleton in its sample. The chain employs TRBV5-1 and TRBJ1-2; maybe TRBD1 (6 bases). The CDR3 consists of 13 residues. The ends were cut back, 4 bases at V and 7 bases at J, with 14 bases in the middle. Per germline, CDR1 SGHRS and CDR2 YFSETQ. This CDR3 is CASSDSGESGYTF. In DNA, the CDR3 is TGCGCCAGCAGCGACTCAGGGGAAAGTGGCTACACCTTC.